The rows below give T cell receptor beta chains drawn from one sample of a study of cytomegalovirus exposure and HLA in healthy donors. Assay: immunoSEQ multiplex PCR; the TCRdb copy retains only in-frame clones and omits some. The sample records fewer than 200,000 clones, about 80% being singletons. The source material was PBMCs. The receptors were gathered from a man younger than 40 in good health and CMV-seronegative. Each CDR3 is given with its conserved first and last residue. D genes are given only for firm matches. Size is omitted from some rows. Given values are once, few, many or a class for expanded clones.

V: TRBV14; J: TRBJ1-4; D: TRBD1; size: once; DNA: TGTGCCAGCAGCCAAGATTGGGCAGGGGGCCGGGTGTTTTTT; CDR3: CASSQDWAGGRVFF
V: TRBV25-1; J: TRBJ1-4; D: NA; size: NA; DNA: TGTGCCAGCAGTGAGAAGGGACAAATTGCAACTAATGAAAAACTGTTTTTT; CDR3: CASSEKGQIATNEKLFF
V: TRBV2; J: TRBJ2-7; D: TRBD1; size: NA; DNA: TGTGCCAGCAGTGAGGGACAGGGGGCGACCTACGAGCAGTACTTC; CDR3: CASSEGQGATYEQYF
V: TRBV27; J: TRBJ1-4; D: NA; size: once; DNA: TGTGCCAGCTCTCCTCAGCGGGAAAATGAAAAACTGTTTTTT; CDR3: CASSPQRENEKLFF
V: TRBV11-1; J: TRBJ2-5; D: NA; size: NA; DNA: TGTGCCAGCAGCTTAGTACGTGGGTCAGGGAAGGGGACCCAGTACTTC; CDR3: CASSLVRGSGKGTQYF
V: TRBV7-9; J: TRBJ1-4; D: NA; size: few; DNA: TGTGCCAGCAGCCTACTGGTATCGGGTGAAAAACTGTTTTTT; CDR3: CASSLLVSGEKLFF
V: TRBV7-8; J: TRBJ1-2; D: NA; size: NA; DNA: TGTGCCAGCAGCTTGGAGGGTGCCCCAGTCTATGGCTACACCTTC; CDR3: CASSLEGAPVYGYTF
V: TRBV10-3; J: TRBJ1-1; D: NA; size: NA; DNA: TGTGCCATCAGTGGAAGCAGAGGCACTGAAGCTTTCTTT; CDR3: CAISGSRGTEAFF
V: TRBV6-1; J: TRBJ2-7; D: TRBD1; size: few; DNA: TGTGCCAGCACATTGGACAGGGGGCTTGCCGAGCAGTACTTC; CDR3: CASTLDRGLAEQYF
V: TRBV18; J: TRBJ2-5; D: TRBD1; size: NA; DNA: TGTGCCAGCTCAACGGACTGGACAGGAGGAGAGACCCAGTACTTC; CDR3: CASSTDWTGGETQYF